This record concerns one T cell receptor (beta chain) sequence. What it binds is not known. The isolated RNA, all of it, was reverse transcribed, so expressed TCRB transcripts were what got sequenced. Method: immunoSEQ multiplex PCR; TCRdb's copy keeps in-frame clones and lacks some. The sample records some 290,000 clones, around 24% being singletons. The data are from a study of beta chain features in type 1 diabetes. Regarding the study as a whole: Equally in patients and controls, shorter templates might have been favored by PCR. Among all four CD4+ subsets, Type 1 diabetes patients had TCRB CDR3s that were moderately but significantly shorter.

CDR1 and CDR2 (germline): SQVTM, ANQGSEA. J lost 5 bases, V lost 7 bases, and 10 bases had no gene match. The CDR3 extends over 13 amino acids. The V gene is TRBV29-1, the J gene TRBJ1-1; 7 nucleotides line up with TRBD1. Sequencing input: naive CD4+ T cells from blood. The sequence came from a woman aged 25 to 39 with type 1 diabetes. The CDR3 DNA follows: TGCAGCGCACGACAGGGAGGAGGGACTGAAGCTTTCTTT. Residues: CSARQGGGTEAFF. The complete variable domain, with remaining parts taken from reference TRBV29-1 and TRBJ1-1, reads SAVISQKPSRDICQRGTSLTIQCQVDSQVTMMFWYRQQPGQSLTLIATANQGSEATYESGFVIDKFPISRPNLTFSTLTVSNMSPEDSSIYLCSARQGGGTEAFFGQGTRLTVV.